This TCR beta chain was profiled in a study of T-cell memory formation after mild COVID-19. There are 12 residues in the CDR3. Germline lookup yields CDR1 SGHVS and CDR2 FNYEAQ. V lost 5 bases and J 3 bases, leaving 7 bases between the germline ends. Each CDR3 protein is one row after TCRdb ran MiXCR on the 5' RACE reads. The table shows about 310,000 distinct CDR3 sequences, with approximately 19% occurring only once. Broader study findings: Still unconfirmed is whether the second-wave clones peaking on day 37 recognized SARS-CoV-2.

In this sample, this clonotype turned up many times. Its antigen is as yet unknown. The clonotype comes from a man between 18 and 35 years old who had mild COVID-19 (a few samples of this study predate the infection). Cell type and time point are not known. Sequencing input: PBMCs or a T cell subset sorted from them (not recorded which). The chain has TRBV7-6 and TRBJ2-5; D not certain. CDR3: CASSPVEETQYF. In DNA, the CDR3 is TGTGCCAGCAGCCCAGTGGAAGAGACCCAGTACTTC.